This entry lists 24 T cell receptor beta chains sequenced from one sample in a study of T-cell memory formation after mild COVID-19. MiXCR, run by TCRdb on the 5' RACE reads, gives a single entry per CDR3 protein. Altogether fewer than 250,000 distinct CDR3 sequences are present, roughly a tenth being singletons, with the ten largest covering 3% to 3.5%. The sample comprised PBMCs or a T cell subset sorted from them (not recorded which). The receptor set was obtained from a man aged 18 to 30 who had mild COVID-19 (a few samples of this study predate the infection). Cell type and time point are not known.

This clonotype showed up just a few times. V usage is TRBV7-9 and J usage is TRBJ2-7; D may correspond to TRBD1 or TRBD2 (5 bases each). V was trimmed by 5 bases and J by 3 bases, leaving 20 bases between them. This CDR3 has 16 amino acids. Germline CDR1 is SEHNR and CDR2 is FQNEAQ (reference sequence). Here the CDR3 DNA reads TGTGCCAGCAGCCTCGAGGGGTCAGTTACCTACTACGAGCAGTACTTC. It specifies CASSLEGSVTYYEQYF.

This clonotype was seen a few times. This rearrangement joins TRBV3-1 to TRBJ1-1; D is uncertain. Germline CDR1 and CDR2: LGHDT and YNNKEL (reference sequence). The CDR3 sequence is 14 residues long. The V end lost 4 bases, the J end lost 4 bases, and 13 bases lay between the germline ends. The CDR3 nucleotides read TGTGCCAGCAGCCGATTGGAGGGTGTCACTGAAGCTTTCTTT. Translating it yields CASSRLEGVTEAFF.

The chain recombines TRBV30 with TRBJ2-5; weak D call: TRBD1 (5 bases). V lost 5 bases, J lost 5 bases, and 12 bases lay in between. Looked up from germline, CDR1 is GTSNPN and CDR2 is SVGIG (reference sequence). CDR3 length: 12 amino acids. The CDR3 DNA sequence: TGTGCCTGGTCCCCAGGGTTGGAGACCCAGTACTTC. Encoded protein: CAWSPGLETQYF.

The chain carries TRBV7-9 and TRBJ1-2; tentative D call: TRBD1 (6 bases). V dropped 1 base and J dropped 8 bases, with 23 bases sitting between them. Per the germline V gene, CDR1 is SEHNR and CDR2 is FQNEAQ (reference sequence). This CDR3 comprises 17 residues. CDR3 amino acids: CASSLDVWGRVLKGYTF. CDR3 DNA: TGTGCCAGCAGCTTAGATGTCTGGGGGCGAGTTTTAAAAGGCTACACCTTC.

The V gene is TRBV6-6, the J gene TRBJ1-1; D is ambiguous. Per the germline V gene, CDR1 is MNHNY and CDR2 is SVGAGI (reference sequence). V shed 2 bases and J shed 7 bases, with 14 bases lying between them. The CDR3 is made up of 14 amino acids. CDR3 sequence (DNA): TGTGCCAGCAGTTACAAGGCTATAGCCTATGAAGCTTTCTTT. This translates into CASSYKAIAYEAFF.

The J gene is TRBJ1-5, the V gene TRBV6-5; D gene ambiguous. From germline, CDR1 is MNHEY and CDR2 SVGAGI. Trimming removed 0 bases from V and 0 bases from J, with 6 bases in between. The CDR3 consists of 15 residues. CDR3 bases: TGTGCCAGCAGTTACTCGGGATCTAGCAATCAGCCCCAGCATTTT. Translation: CASSYSGSSNQPQHF.

The CDR3 loop is CASSPGGNRAYEQYF. The CDR3 DNA is TGTGCCAGCAGCCCCGGGGGGAATAGGGCTTACGAGCAGTACTTC. This rearrangement joins TRBV7-9 to TRBJ2-7; TRBD2 matches at 7 bases. V shed 5 bases, J shed 4 bases, and the junction held 11 bases outside the gene matches. The CDR3 is made up of 15 amino acids. Per germline, CDR1 SEHNR and CDR2 FQNEAQ (reference sequence).

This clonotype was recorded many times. In DNA, the CDR3 is TGCAGTGCTAGTTCTGGGGGGCCCTGGCAAGAGCAGTTCTTC. This gives the protein CSASSGGPWQEQFF. The chain uses TRBV20-1 and TRBJ2-1; perhaps D is TRBD1 or TRBD2 (6 bases each). The V end lost 3 bases, the J end lost 10 bases, and 19 bases lay between the germline ends. This CDR3 has 14 residues. CDR1 is DFQATT, CDR2 SNEGSKA, per germline (reference sequence).

CDR3 amino acids: CASRKGSGNEKLFF. The DNA of the CDR3 is TGTGCCAGCAGGAAGGGGAGCGGGAATGAAAAACTGTTTTTT. This chain joins TRBV6-1 and TRBJ1-4, with a weak D call TRBD1 (5 bases). The V and J ends lost 6 bases and 5 bases respectively, with 13 bases between them. The CDR3 length is 14 residues. In germline, CDR1 is MNHNS, CDR2 SASEGT.

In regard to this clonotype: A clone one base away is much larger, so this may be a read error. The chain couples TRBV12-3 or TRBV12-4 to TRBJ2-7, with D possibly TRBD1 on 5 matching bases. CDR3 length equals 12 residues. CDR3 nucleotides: TGTGCCAGCAGTCGGACACTCTACGAGGAGTACTTC. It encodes CASSRTLYEEYF.

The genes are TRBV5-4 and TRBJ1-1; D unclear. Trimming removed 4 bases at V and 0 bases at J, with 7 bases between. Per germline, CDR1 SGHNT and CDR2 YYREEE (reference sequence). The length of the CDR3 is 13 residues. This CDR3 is CASSVDMNTEAFF. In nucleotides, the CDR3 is TGTGCCAGCAGCGTCGACATGAACACTGAAGCTTTCTTT.

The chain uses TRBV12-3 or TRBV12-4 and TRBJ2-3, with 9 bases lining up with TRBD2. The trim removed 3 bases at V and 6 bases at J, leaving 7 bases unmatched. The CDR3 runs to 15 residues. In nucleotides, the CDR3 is TGTGCCAGCAGTTTCAGCGGGGGGCCTGCCGATACGCAGTATTTT. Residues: CASSFSGGPADTQYF.

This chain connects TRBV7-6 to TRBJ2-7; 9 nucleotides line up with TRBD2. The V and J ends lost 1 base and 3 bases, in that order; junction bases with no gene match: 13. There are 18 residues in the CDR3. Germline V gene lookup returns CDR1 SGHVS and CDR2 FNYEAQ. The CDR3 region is CASSLGLAGIPRNYEQYV. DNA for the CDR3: TGTGCCAGCAGCTTAGGGCTAGCGGGGATTCCTCGTAACTACGAGCAGTACGTC.

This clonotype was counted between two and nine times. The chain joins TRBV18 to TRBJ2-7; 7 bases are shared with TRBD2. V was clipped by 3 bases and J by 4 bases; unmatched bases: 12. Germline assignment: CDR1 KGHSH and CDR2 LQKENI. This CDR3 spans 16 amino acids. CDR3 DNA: TGTGCCAGCTCACCCCAAGGGTCGGGGGGTTCGTACGAGCAGTACTTC. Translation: CASSPQGSGGSYEQYF.

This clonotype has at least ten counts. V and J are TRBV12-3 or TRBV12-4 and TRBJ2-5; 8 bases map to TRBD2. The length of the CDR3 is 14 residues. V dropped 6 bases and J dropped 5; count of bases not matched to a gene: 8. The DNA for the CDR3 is TGTGCCAGCAGCTTGGCGAGCGGGGGTGAGACCCAGTACTTC. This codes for CASSLASGGETQYF.

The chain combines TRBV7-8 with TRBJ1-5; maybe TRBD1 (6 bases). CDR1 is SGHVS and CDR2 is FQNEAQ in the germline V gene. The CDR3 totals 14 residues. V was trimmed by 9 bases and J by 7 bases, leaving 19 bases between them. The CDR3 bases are TGTGCCAGTATCCCTGCAGGGGCTGTCCAGCCCCAGCATTTT. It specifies CASIPAGAVQPQHF.

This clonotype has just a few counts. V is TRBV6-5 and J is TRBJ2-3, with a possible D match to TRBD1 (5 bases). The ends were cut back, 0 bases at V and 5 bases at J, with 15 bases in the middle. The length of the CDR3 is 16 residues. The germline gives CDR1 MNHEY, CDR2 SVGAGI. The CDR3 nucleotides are TGTGCCAGCAGTTACTCGATCCTCCTAGACAGAGATACGCAGTATTTT. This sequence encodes CASSYSILLDRDTQYF.

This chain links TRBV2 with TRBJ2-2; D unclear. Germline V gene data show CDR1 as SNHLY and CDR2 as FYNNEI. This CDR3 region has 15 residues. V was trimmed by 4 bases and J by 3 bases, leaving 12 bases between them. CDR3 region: CASSGVQPDTGELFF. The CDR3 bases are TGTGCCAGCAGTGGGGTACAACCGGACACCGGGGAGCTGTTTTTT.

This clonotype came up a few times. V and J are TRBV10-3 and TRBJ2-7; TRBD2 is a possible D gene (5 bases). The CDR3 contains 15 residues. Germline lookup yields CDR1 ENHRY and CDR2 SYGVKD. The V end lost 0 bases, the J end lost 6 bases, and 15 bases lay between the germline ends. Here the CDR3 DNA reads TGTGCCATCAGTGAGTCGTTAGCGAAACCGGGCGAGCAGTACTTC. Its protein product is CAISESLAKPGEQYF.

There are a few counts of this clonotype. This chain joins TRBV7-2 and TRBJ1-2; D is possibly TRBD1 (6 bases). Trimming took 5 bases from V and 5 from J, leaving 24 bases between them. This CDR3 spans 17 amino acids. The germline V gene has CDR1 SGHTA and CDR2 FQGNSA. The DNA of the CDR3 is TGTGCCAGCAGCATACAAAGGGCCCAGGGGAAGGAGTATGGCTACACCTTC. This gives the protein CASSIQRAQGKEYGYTF.

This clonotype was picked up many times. The CDR3 region has the DNA TGCAGTGCTAGCCCTCGGACCGGGGAGCTGTTTTTT. Residues: CSASPRTGELFF. The chain recombines TRBV20-1 with TRBJ2-2; D remains ambiguous. The CDR3 consists of 12 residues. Per germline, CDR1 DFQATT and CDR2 SNEGSKA (reference sequence). Trimming shortened V by 3 bases and J by 5 bases, and 7 bases separated the two germline ends.

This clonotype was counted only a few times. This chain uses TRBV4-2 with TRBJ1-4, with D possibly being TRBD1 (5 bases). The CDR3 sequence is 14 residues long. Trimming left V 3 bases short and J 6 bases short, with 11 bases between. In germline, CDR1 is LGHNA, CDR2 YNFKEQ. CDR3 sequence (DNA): TGTGCCAGCAGCCAGCCCGGACAAGATGAAAAACTGTTTTTT. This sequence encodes CASSQPGQDEKLFF.

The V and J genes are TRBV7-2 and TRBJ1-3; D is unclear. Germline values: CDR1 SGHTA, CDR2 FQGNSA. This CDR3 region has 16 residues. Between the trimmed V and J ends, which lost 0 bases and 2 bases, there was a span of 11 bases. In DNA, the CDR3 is TGTGCCAGCAGCTTAGCGGGAATCCGCACTGGAAACACCATATATTTT. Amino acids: CASSLAGIRTGNTIYF.

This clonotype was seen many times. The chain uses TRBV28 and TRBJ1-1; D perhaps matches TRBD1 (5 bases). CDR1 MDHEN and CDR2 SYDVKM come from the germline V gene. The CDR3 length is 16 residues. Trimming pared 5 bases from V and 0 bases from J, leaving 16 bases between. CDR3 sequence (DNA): TGTGCCAGCAGTCCCATAATGGGGGGGATGAACACTGAAGCTTTCTTT. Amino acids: CASSPIMGGMNTEAFF.